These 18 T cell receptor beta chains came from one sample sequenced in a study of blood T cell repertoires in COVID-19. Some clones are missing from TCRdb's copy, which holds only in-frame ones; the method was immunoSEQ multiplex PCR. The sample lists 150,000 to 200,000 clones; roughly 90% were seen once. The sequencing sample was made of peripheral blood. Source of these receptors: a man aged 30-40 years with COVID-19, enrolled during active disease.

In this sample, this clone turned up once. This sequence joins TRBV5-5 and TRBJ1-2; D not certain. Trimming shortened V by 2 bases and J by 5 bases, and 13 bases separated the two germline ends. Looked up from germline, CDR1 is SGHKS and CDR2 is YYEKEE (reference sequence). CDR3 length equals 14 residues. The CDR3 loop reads CASSLQFLGYGYTF. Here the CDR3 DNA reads TGTGCCAGCAGCTTACAGTTTCTGGGTTATGGCTACACCTTC.

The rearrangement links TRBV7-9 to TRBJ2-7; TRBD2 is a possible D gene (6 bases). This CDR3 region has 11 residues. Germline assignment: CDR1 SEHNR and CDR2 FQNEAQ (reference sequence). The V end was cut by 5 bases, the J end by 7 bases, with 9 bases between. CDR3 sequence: CASSGGGEQYF. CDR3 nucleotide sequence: TGTGCCAGCAGCGGCGGAGGGGAGCAGTACTTC.

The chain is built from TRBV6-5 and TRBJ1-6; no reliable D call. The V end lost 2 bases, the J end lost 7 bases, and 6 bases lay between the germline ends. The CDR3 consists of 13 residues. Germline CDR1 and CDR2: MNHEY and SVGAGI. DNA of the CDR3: TGTGCCAGCAGTTACGGAGAGAATTCACCCCTCCACTTT. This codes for CASSYGENSPLHF.

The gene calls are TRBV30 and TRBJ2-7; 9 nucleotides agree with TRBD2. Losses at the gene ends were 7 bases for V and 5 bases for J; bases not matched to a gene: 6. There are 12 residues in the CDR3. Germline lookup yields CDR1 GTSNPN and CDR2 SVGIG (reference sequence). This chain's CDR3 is CALSGRSHEQYF. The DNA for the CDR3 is TGTGCCTTAAGCGGGAGGTCCCACGAGCAGTACTTC.

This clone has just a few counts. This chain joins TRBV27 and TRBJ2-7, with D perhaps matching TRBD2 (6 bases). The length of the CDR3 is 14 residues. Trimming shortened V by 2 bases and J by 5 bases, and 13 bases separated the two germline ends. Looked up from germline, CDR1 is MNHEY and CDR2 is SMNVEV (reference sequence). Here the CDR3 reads CASSLGGRVDEQYF. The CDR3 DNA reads TGTGCCAGCAGTTTAGGGGGGAGAGTCGACGAGCAGTACTTC.

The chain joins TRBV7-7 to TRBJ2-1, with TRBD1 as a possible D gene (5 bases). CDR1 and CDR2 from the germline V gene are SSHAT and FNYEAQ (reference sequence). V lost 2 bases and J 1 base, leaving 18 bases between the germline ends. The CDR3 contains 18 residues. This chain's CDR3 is CASSLRGQGVRSYNEQFF. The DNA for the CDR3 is TGTGCCAGCAGCTTAAGGGGTCAGGGTGTGCGGTCCTACAATGAGCAGTTCTTC.

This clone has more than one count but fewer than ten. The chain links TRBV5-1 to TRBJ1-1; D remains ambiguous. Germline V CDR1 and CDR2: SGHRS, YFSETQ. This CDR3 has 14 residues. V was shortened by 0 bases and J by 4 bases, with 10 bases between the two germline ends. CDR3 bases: TGCGCCAGCAGCTTGGAAGAGGCGGTCACTGAAGCTTTCTTT. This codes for CASSLEEAVTEAFF.

The CDR3 nucleotides read TGCGCCAGCAGCCAAGACGACGGGAGGGCAGTTGGGGAGCTGTTTTTT. Translated: CASSQDDGRAVGELFF. The genes are TRBV4-3 and TRBJ2-2; 8 bases align to TRBD2. Germline V lookup: CDR1 LGHNA, CDR2 YSLEER. J lost 8 bases, V lost 0 bases, and 8 bases had no gene match. CDR3 length: 16 amino acids.

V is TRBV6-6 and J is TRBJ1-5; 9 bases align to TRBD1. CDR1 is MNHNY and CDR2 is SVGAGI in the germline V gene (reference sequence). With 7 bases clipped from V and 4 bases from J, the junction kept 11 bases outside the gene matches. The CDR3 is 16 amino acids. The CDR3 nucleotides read TGTGCCAGCAATCCCTACTCCGGGACAGGGAATCAGCCCCAGCATTTT. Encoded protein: CASNPYSGTGNQPQHF.

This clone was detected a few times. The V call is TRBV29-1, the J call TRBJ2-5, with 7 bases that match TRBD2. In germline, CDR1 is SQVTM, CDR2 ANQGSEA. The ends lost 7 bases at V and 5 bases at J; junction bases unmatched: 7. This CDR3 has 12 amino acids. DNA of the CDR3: TGCAGCGCCGCGGGAGTAGGCGAGACCCAGTACTTC. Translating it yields CSAAGVGETQYF.

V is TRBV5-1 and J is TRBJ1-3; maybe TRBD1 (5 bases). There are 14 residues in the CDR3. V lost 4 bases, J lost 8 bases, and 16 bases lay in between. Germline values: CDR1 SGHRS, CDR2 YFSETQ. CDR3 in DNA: TGCGCCAGCAGCGCGGGGACGGCTATAGACACCATATATTTT. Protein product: CASSAGTAIDTIYF.

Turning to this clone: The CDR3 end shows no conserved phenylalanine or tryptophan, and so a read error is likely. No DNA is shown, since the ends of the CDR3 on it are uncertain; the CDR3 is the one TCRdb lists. CDR3 sequence: CASSRTSHFL. This chain links TRBV5-1 with TRBJ1-2; TRBD1 reflects the table's D call only, with no check against the DNA. Germline loops: CDR1 SGHRS, CDR2 YFSETQ. Inclusive of both ends, the CDR3 amounts to 10 amino acids.

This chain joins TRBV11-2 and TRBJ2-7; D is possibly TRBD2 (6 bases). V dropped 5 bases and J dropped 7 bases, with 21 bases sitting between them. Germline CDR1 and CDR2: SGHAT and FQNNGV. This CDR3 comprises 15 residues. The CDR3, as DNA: TGTGCCAGCAGCCGGGGGACGGCAGGGCGGGTAGAGCAGTACTTC. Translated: CASSRGTAGRVEQYF.

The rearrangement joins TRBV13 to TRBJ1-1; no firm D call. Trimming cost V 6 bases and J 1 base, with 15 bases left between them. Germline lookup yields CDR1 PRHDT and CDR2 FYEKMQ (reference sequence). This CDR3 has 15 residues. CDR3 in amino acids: CASRHLKRGNTEAFF. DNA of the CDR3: TGTGCCAGCAGACACCTCAAACGAGGGAACACTGAAGCTTTCTTT.

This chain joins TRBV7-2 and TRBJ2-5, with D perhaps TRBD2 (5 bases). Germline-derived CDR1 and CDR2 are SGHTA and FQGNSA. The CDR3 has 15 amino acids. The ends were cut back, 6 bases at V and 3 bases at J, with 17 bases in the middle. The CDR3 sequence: CASSRWTGKEETQYF. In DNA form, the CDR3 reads TGTGCCAGCAGTCGGTGGACGGGGAAGGAAGAGACCCAGTACTTC.

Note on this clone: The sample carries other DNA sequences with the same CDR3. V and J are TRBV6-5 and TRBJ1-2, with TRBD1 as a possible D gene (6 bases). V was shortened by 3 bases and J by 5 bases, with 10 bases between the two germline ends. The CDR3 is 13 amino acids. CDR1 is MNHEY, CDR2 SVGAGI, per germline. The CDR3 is CASSYRQGYGYTF. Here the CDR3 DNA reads TGTGCCAGCAGTTATAGGCAGGGGTATGGCTACACCTTC.

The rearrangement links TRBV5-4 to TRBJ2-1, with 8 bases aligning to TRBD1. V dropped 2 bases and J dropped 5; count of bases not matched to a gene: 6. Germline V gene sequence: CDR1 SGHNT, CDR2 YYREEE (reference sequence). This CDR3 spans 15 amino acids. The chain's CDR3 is CASSFGQGLNNEQFF. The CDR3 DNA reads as TGTGCCAGCAGCTTTGGACAGGGCCTTAACAATGAGCAGTTCTTC.

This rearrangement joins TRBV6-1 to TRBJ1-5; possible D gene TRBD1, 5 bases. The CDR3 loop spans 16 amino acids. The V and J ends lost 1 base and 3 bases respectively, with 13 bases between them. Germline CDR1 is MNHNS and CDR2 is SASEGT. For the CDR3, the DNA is TGTGCCAGCAGTGAAGTGGGGGGGTCTTCCAATCAGCCCCAGCATTTT. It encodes CASSEVGGSSNQPQHF.